The rows below give T cell receptor beta chains drawn from one sample of a study of T cell responses to AZD1222 COVID-19 vaccine. The protocol was immunoSEQ multiplex PCR, while the TCRdb copy is restricted to in-frame clones and leaves out a portion. The data show about 120,000 clones, roughly nine tenths seen once. Sequencing was performed on peripheral blood, taken on day 0 of AZD1222 vaccination. Receptor source: an adult in good health. Both conserved end residues are part of each CDR3. D genes are given only for firm matches. Clone size is given for some rows only: seen once, a few or many times, or a class if the clone is expanded.

.,TRBV27,TRBJ1-6,TRBD1,CASSLITQGFSPLHF,TGTGCCAGCAGTTTAATTACACAGGGGTTTTCACCCCTCCACTTT
.,TRBV7-8,TRBJ2-2,.,CASPRDTGELFF,TGTGCCAGCCCGCGGGACACCGGGGAGCTGTTTTTT
.,TRBV9,TRBJ1-6,.,CASSVAGGDNSPLHF,TGTGCCAGCAGCGTAGCTGGGGGTGATAATTCACCCCTCCACTTT
.,TRBV9,TRBJ2-3,TRBD1,CASSVAGQGVRDTQYF,TGTGCCAGCAGCGTAGCGGGACAGGGGGTCAGAGATACGCAGTATTTT
.,TRBV12-3/TRBV12-4,TRBJ2-1,.,CASSLRGGNEQFF,TGTGCCAGCAGTTTGCGAGGGGGGAATGAGCAGTTCTTC
.,TRBV29-1,TRBJ2-3,.,CSVDSSTDTQYF,TGCAGCGTGGACAGCTCCACAGATACGCAGTATTTT
.,TRBV6-2/TRBV6-3,TRBJ2-3,TRBD1,CASRPTGGRTDTQYF,TGTGCCAGCAGGCCTACAGGGGGCCGCACAGATACGCAGTATTTT
.,TRBV21-1,TRBJ2-7,.,CASSKGTSSYEQYF,TGTGCCAGCAGCAAAGGGACTAGCTCCTACGAGCAGTACTTC
.,TRBV21-1,TRBJ2-7,.,CASSKAPRDRALEQYF,TGTGCCAGCAGCAAAGCGCCCCGGGACAGGGCCCTGGAGCAGTACTTC
.,TRBV19,TRBJ1-6,.,CASRHRVENSPLHF,TGTGCCAGTAGGCACAGGGTGGAGAATTCACCCCTCCACTTT
.,TRBV9,TRBJ1-6,.,CASSVNPGPFNSPLHF,TGTGCCAGCAGCGTGAATCCAGGTCCTTTCAATTCACCCCTCCACTTT
.,TRBV4-2,TRBJ2-3,TRBD2,CASSQAGGSTDTQYF,TGTGCCAGCAGCCAGGCCGGGGGGAGCACAGATACGCAGTATTTT
.,TRBV10-2,TRBJ1-1,TRBD1,CASSDRVRGRPEAFF,TGCGCCAGCAGTGATCGTGTCAGGGGGCGACCTGAAGCTTTCTTT
once,TRBV12-3/TRBV12-4,TRBJ2-1,.,CASIEDGYNEQFF,TGTGCCAGCATCGAGGACGGTTACAATGAGCAGTTCTTC
once,TRBV5-1,TRBJ2-7,TRBD2,CASSLDGLAGEQYF,TGCGCCAGCAGCTTGGACGGTTTAGCGGGCGAGCAGTACTTC
.,TRBV4-3,TRBJ2-5,TRBD2,CASSYSPGGETQYF,TGCGCCAGCAGCTATTCTCCCGGGGGGGAGACCCAGTACTTC
.,TRBV4-3,TRBJ1-2,TRBD1,CASSQGTGGQGGYTF,TGCGCCAGCAGCCAAGGGACAGGGGGCCAAGGTGGCTACACCTTC
.,TRBV5-1,TRBJ1-5,.,CASSLRGGINQPQHF,TGCGCCAGCAGCTTGCGCGGGGGGATCAATCAGCCCCAGCATTTT
.,TRBV24-1,TRBJ2-1,TRBD1,CATSDWGTGAHEQFF,TGTGCCACCAGTGATTGGGGGACAGGGGCCCATGAGCAGTTCTTC